This T cell receptor (beta chain) was sequenced for a study of T cell responses to AZD1222 COVID-19 vaccine. Using immunoSEQ multiplex PCR, the repertoire was profiled, and TCRdb retains in-frame clones only, with some absent. The sample includes around 65,000 clones, approximately 80% of them seen just once. This CDR3 comprises 15 residues. Trimming took 1 base from V and 1 from J, leaving 7 bases between them. Germline V gene sequence: CDR1 LGHNA, CDR2 YNFKEQ. On this clone itself: The antigen remains undetermined.

Regarding the study as a whole: Across spike, vaccine-associated CD4 TCRs were found, dominant at 160-218 and 743-854.

Here the sequenced sample was peripheral blood, taken on day 0 of AZD1222 vaccination. The clonotype was recovered from an adult in good health. The genes are TRBV4-2 and TRBJ2-2; D may match TRBD1 or TRBD2 (5 bases each). CDR3 sequence: CASSQVGVNTGELFF. The CDR3 nucleotides read TGTGCCAGCAGCCAAGTGGGGGTGAACACCGGGGAGCTGTTTTTT.